Listed below are T cell receptor beta chains from one sample, sequenced in a study of neurological immune-mediated disorders. TCRdb re-called the 5' RACE reads with MiXCR, one entry per CDR3 protein. The sample holds fewer than 85,000 distinct CDR3 sequences; roughly 3.9% are singletons and the top ten take approximately 1.2%. Sequencing used PBMCs. The receptor source for this set is a man aged 30 to 39 with multiple sclerosis. The CDR3 runs from the conserved cysteine through the conserved F or W.

V: TRBV6-5; J: TRBJ1-1; CDR3: CASSYSDTTEAFF
V: TRBV5-6; J: TRBJ2-1; CDR3: CASSLGRRPFF
V: TRBV6-6; J: TRBJ2-5; CDR3: CASRRQENQETQYF
V: TRBV20-1; J: TRBJ2-7; CDR3: CSARRQGTYEQYF
V: TRBV20-1; J: TRBJ2-4; CDR3: CSARPDTKNIQYF
V: TRBV6-5; J: TRBJ2-7; CDR3: CASSYSSSYEQYF
V: TRBV5-1; J: TRBJ2-2; CDR3: CASSLAGLYNTGELFF
V: TRBV5-5; J: TRBJ2-7; CDR3: CASSVADQGLGEQYF
V: TRBV7-2; J: TRBJ2-1; CDR3: CASSLIRDEQFF
V: TRBV15; J: TRBJ1-6; CDR3: CATSKARAGAYNSPLHF
V: TRBV7-2; J: TRBJ1-4; CDR3: CASSPTRVGEKLFF
V: TRBV12-3/TRBV12-4; J: TRBJ2-7; CDR3: CASGLTAWVDEQYF
V: TRBV6-6; J: TRBJ1-1; CDR3: CASSYTAGNTEAFF
V: TRBV6-5; J: TRBJ2-3; CDR3: CASSYSSWGYTDTQYF
V: TRBV2; J: TRBJ2-7; CDR3: CASSEGYEQYF
V: TRBV5-5; J: TRBJ2-2; CDR3: CASSPRGNTGELFF
V: TRBV5-1; J: TRBJ1-1; CDR3: CASSLGDRRRNTEAFF
V: TRBV10-3; J: TRBJ2-5; CDR3: CAIRDSVGETQYF
V: TRBV4-1; J: TRBJ1-1; CDR3: CASSQVVEGRTEAFF
V: TRBV5-1; J: TRBJ1-3; CDR3: CASSLAGREGNTIYF
V: TRBV6-5; J: TRBJ1-5; CDR3: CATRGPNQPQHF
V: TRBV7-8; J: TRBJ2-3; CDR3: CASRPRGIVTDTQYF
V: TRBV2; J: TRBJ1-1; CDR3: CASRNITTEAFF
V: TRBV11-1; J: TRBJ1-1; CDR3: CASSLNTGRTEAFF
V: TRBV7-8; J: TRBJ2-7; CDR3: CASSLKAKGEQYF
V: TRBV5-1; J: TRBJ2-5; CDR3: CASSSLPQETQYF
V: TRBV12-3/TRBV12-4; J: TRBJ1-1; CDR3: CASSLALNAEAFF